This is a list of T cell receptor beta chains from one sample in a study of T cell clones after liver transplantation. Clones were read by immunoSEQ multiplex PCR, and TCRdb kept only the in-frame ones, dropping some. The sample shows about 80,000 clones, 65% to 85% of them seen only once. The sample consisted of CD4+ T cells from blood, taken 45 to 46 months after liver transplant. The source of these receptors is a human patient who received a liver transplant. These T cells may partly come from the graft donor. Both conserved end residues are part of each CDR3. Each record gives: clone size, J gene, V gene, D gene, CDR3 DNA, CDR3 protein. A D gene is named only where the DNA matches it firmly. The listing skips clone size in some rows; elsewhere it reads once, few, many or a size class.

clone_size: .
j_call: TRBJ1-2
v_call: TRBV7-2
d_call: .
cdr3_nt: TGTGCCAGCAGCTTAGGATCGGCAGGGTTGGGCTATGGCTACACCTTC
cdr3_aa: CASSLGSAGLGYGYTF

clone_size: .
j_call: TRBJ1-1
v_call: TRBV19
d_call: TRBD1
cdr3_nt: TGTGCCAGTAGTATAAGACAGGGCACTGAAGCTTTCTTT
cdr3_aa: CASSIRQGTEAFF

clone_size: .
j_call: TRBJ2-1
v_call: TRBV29-1
d_call: .
cdr3_nt: TGCAGCGTTGAAGGGGAAAGGACCTACAATGAGCAGTTCTTC
cdr3_aa: CSVEGERTYNEQFF

clone_size: .
j_call: TRBJ1-5
v_call: TRBV10-3
d_call: .
cdr3_nt: TGTGCCATCAGTGCAGGGATAAATCAGCCCCAGCATTTT
cdr3_aa: CAISAGINQPQHF

clone_size: .
j_call: TRBJ2-2
v_call: TRBV27
d_call: TRBD1
cdr3_nt: TGTGCCAGCACCCTGCGCATAAGGGGGACAGGGGCCTCCGGGGAGCTGTTTTTT
cdr3_aa: CASTLRIRGTGASGELFF

clone_size: .
j_call: TRBJ2-1
v_call: TRBV5-1
d_call: TRBD2
cdr3_nt: TGCGCCAGCAGCACCCAGGTGCCAGCGGGAGGGCCCGTATACAATGAGCAGTTCTTC
cdr3_aa: CASSTQVPAGGPVYNEQFF

clone_size: .
j_call: TRBJ2-2
v_call: TRBV19
d_call: .
cdr3_nt: TGTGCCAGTAGTACGGCAGGAGTGAACACCGGGGAGCTGTTTTTT
cdr3_aa: CASSTAGVNTGELFF

clone_size: .
j_call: TRBJ2-2
v_call: TRBV16
d_call: .
cdr3_nt: TGTGCCAGCAGCCAATGGGTCGGATCCACCGGGGAGCTGTTTTTT
cdr3_aa: CASSQWVGSTGELFF

clone_size: .
j_call: TRBJ1-5
v_call: TRBV4-2
d_call: TRBD1
cdr3_nt: TGTGCCAGCAGCCAAACAGGGGTGGTGGGCCAGCCCCAGCATTTT
cdr3_aa: CASSQTGVVGQPQHF

clone_size: .
j_call: TRBJ2-7
v_call: TRBV18
d_call: .
cdr3_nt: TGTGCCAGCTCATTGGGGGGAAACTACGAGCAGTACTTC
cdr3_aa: CASSLGGNYEQYF

clone_size: .
j_call: TRBJ1-4
v_call: TRBV5-1
d_call: TRBD1
cdr3_nt: TGCGCCAGCAGCTTGCCCGCCGGAAGGACAGGGTATGAAAAACTGTTTTTT
cdr3_aa: CASSLPAGRTGYEKLFF

clone_size: .
j_call: TRBJ2-1
v_call: TRBV2
d_call: .
cdr3_nt: TGTGCCAGCAGTGGACAGGGAGGAGTAAGTGAGCAGTTCTTC
cdr3_aa: CASSGQGGVSEQFF

clone_size: .
j_call: TRBJ2-5
v_call: TRBV7-2
d_call: .
cdr3_nt: TGTGCCAGCAGCTCCTCCCCTCAAGAGACCCAGTACTTC
cdr3_aa: CASSSSPQETQYF

clone_size: .
j_call: TRBJ1-2
v_call: TRBV20-1
d_call: .
cdr3_nt: TGCAGTGCTGGAGTTAATGGCTACACCTTC
cdr3_aa: CSAGVNGYTF

clone_size: .
j_call: TRBJ2-7
v_call: TRBV29-1
d_call: TRBD2
cdr3_nt: TGCAGCGCCGGGCCCCCCGGCGGGAGTAGAAGCGAGCAGTACTTC
cdr3_aa: CSAGPPGGSRSEQYF

clone_size: .
j_call: TRBJ2-3
v_call: TRBV7-2
d_call: .
cdr3_nt: TGTGCCAGCAGCTCCCCCTCGGGATTTGTAGGAGGTACGCAGTATTTT
cdr3_aa: CASSSPSGFVGGTQYF

clone_size: once
j_call: TRBJ2-3
v_call: TRBV5-1
d_call: .
cdr3_nt: TGCGCCAGCAGCCCACCCACAGATACGCAGTATTTT
cdr3_aa: CASSPPTDTQYF

clone_size: .
j_call: TRBJ2-2
v_call: TRBV30
d_call: TRBD2
cdr3_nt: TGTGCCTGGAGGCCCACTAGCGGGAGGCACACCGGGGAGCTGTTTTTT
cdr3_aa: CAWRPTSGRHTGELFF

clone_size: .
j_call: TRBJ2-7
v_call: TRBV6-5
d_call: .
cdr3_nt: TGTGCCAGCAGTGTACAGATCTATGAGCAGTACTTC
cdr3_aa: CASSVQIYEQYF

clone_size: .
j_call: TRBJ1-3
v_call: TRBV28
d_call: .
cdr3_nt: TGTGCCAGCAGTTTTCGGAGCTCTGGAAACACCATATATTTT
cdr3_aa: CASSFRSSGNTIYF

clone_size: .
j_call: TRBJ1-5
v_call: TRBV7-9
d_call: .
cdr3_nt: TGTGCCAGCAGCCCGAGGGGGGGCGAGGATCAGCCCCAGCATTTT
cdr3_aa: CASSPRGGEDQPQHF

clone_size: .
j_call: TRBJ2-6
v_call: TRBV4-2
d_call: TRBD1
cdr3_nt: TGTGCCAGCAGCCAATGGACAGGGGCATCCTCTGGGGCCAACGTCCTGACTTTC
cdr3_aa: CASSQWTGASSGANVLTF

clone_size: .
j_call: TRBJ2-3
v_call: TRBV2
d_call: .
cdr3_nt: TGTGCCAGCAGGCGCCAGTTAGCAGGAGATATGGATACGCAGTATTTT
cdr3_aa: CASRRQLAGDMDTQYF

clone_size: once
j_call: TRBJ1-1
v_call: TRBV14
d_call: .
cdr3_nt: TGTGCCAGCAGCCGGGCCGGTACCAACACTGAAGCTTTCTTT
cdr3_aa: CASSRAGTNTEAFF

clone_size: .
j_call: TRBJ2-1
v_call: TRBV12-5
d_call: TRBD2
cdr3_nt: TGTGCTAGTGGTCCTTATACCGGGACTAGCGGGAAGAATGAGCAGTTCTTC
cdr3_aa: CASGPYTGTSGKNEQFF

clone_size: .
j_call: TRBJ2-2
v_call: TRBV5-1
d_call: .
cdr3_nt: TGCGCCAGCAGCTTAGGGTCAATAACCGGGGAGCTGTTTTTT
cdr3_aa: CASSLGSITGELFF

clone_size: .
j_call: TRBJ2-3
v_call: TRBV7-3
d_call: TRBD1
cdr3_nt: TGTGCCAGCAGCCTAAGGGGGACAGGATCGCATACGCAGTATTTT
cdr3_aa: CASSLRGTGSHTQYF

clone_size: .
j_call: TRBJ2-7
v_call: TRBV11-2
d_call: .
cdr3_nt: TGTGCCAGCAGCTCCCAGGTAGATCGATCCGAGCAGTACTTC
cdr3_aa: CASSSQVDRSEQYF

clone_size: once
j_call: TRBJ1-4
v_call: TRBV2
d_call: TRBD1
cdr3_nt: TGTGCCAGCAGTTCTAGACAGGGGGTTTTTGAAAAACTGTTTTTT
cdr3_aa: CASSSRQGVFEKLFF

clone_size: .
j_call: TRBJ2-7
v_call: TRBV9
d_call: .
cdr3_nt: TGTGCCAGCAGCTCCTGGGACCTTTTCGACGAGCAGTACTTC
cdr3_aa: CASSSWDLFDEQYF

clone_size: once
j_call: TRBJ2-5
v_call: TRBV28
d_call: TRBD2
cdr3_nt: TGTGCCACCCTTAGCGGGAGGGAAGAGACCCAGTACTTC
cdr3_aa: CATLSGREETQYF

clone_size: .
j_call: TRBJ2-1
v_call: TRBV19
d_call: .
cdr3_nt: TGTGCCAGTAGTAGGACCGGGGGCGCCCTCTCCAATGAGCAGTTCTTC
cdr3_aa: CASSRTGGALSNEQFF

clone_size: .
j_call: TRBJ1-2
v_call: TRBV28
d_call: .
cdr3_nt: TGTGCCAGCAGTGCCCCCCCAGAGGCAGGTGGCTACACCTTC
cdr3_aa: CASSAPPEAGGYTF

clone_size: .
j_call: TRBJ1-1
v_call: TRBV5-1
d_call: .
cdr3_nt: TGCGCCAGCAGCACGGGATCGAACACTGAAGCTTTCTTT
cdr3_aa: CASSTGSNTEAFF

clone_size: .
j_call: TRBJ2-7
v_call: TRBV30
d_call: TRBD2
cdr3_nt: TGTGCCTGGAGTGTAGGAGGGAGGGCCCCTTCCTACGAGCAGTACTTC
cdr3_aa: CAWSVGGRAPSYEQYF

clone_size: .
j_call: TRBJ1-3
v_call: TRBV28
d_call: .
cdr3_nt: TGTGCCAGTATCACTAGCTCTGGAAACACCATATATTTT
cdr3_aa: CASITSSGNTIYF

clone_size: few
j_call: TRBJ1-1
v_call: TRBV19
d_call: .
cdr3_nt: TGTGCCAGTAGGGGTCTCGACAGAGCCACTGAAGCTTTCTTT
cdr3_aa: CASRGLDRATEAFF

clone_size: .
j_call: TRBJ1-5
v_call: TRBV27
d_call: .
cdr3_nt: TGTGCCAGCAGACTGGGACTAAATCAGCCCCAGCATTTT
cdr3_aa: CASRLGLNQPQHF

clone_size: few
j_call: TRBJ1-2
v_call: TRBV19
d_call: .
cdr3_nt: TGTGCCAGTAGTATAGCGTCGCGGCAGGGTATCAACACCTTC
cdr3_aa: CASSIASRQGINTF

clone_size: .
j_call: TRBJ1-5
v_call: TRBV6-5
d_call: .
cdr3_nt: TGTGCCAGCAGTTCGACCGACGGGGGCAATCAGCCCCAGCATTTT
cdr3_aa: CASSSTDGGNQPQHF

clone_size: .
j_call: TRBJ1-3
v_call: TRBV9
d_call: TRBD1
cdr3_nt: TGTGCCAGCAGCGTGACAGGGGTAACTGGAAACACCATATATTTT
cdr3_aa: CASSVTGVTGNTIYF

clone_size: once
j_call: TRBJ2-3
v_call: TRBV28
d_call: TRBD2
cdr3_nt: TGTGCCAGCAGTTTCCGGGAGGAGGATACGCAGTATTTT
cdr3_aa: CASSFREEDTQYF

clone_size: few
j_call: TRBJ2-1
v_call: TRBV7-9
d_call: TRBD1
cdr3_nt: TGTGCCAGCACCCTTAGAGGAGCGGACAGGAATGAGCAGTTCTTC
cdr3_aa: CASTLRGADRNEQFF

clone_size: .
j_call: TRBJ2-3
v_call: TRBV7-3
d_call: .
cdr3_nt: TGTGCCAGCAGCTCCCGGGACCCTCGTCAAAGCACAGATACGCAGTATTTT
cdr3_aa: CASSSRDPRQSTDTQYF

clone_size: .
j_call: TRBJ2-7
v_call: TRBV7-3
d_call: .
cdr3_nt: TGTGCCAGCAGCTTGACCGGGATAGACAGCGAGCAGTACTTC
cdr3_aa: CASSLTGIDSEQYF

clone_size: once
j_call: TRBJ2-1
v_call: TRBV5-4
d_call: .
cdr3_nt: TGTGCCAGCAGCTTTCTGACAGGCGGGGACAATGAGCAGTTCTTC
cdr3_aa: CASSFLTGGDNEQFF

clone_size: few
j_call: TRBJ1-2
v_call: TRBV6-6
d_call: .
cdr3_nt: TGTGCCAGCCTCGGGGTATCCGACTATGGCTACACCTTC
cdr3_aa: CASLGVSDYGYTF

clone_size: .
j_call: TRBJ1-2
v_call: TRBV19
d_call: .
cdr3_nt: TGTGCCAGTAGTATCCGGGACCTACCCTATGGCTACACCTTC
cdr3_aa: CASSIRDLPYGYTF

clone_size: .
j_call: TRBJ1-1
v_call: TRBV10-2
d_call: .
cdr3_nt: TGCGCCAGCAGGTTCAGTAACACTGAAGCTTTCTTT
cdr3_aa: CASRFSNTEAFF

clone_size: .
j_call: TRBJ2-7
v_call: TRBV5-1
d_call: TRBD1
cdr3_nt: TGCGCCAGCAGCCGCGGGACAGGGAGGTCCTACGAGCAGTACTTC
cdr3_aa: CASSRGTGRSYEQYF